This TCR beta chain emerged from a study of T cell responses to AZD1222 COVID-19 vaccine. General study points: The donor group comprised mostly white British people and more females; the analysis possibly underestimated clonal diversity. Reportedly, close to half of spike-specific TCRs are directed against unmutated variant regions. Recipients of AZD1222 seropositive at baseline numbered only 6 or 7.

Generated by immunoSEQ multiplex PCR, the TCRdb table keeps only in-frame clones and is missing some. Among 65,000 to 90,000 clones, 75% to 90% were seen once, and the ten largest hold about 9.3%. Pooling covered second doses at about 4 or about 12 weeks. The V end was cut by 2 bases, the J end by 7 bases, with 11 bases between. The CDR3 has 13 amino acids. About this clone: Its specificity is not known.

The chain links TRBV12-3 or TRBV12-4 to TRBJ1-2; D is possibly TRBD1 (6 bases). The receptor was isolated from an adult who received the AZD1222 COVID-19 vaccine. The source material was peripheral blood, sampled 28 days after the second AZD1222 dose. Here the CDR3 DNA reads TGTGCCAGCAGTTTATTACAGGGAGGTGGCTACACCTTC. Amino acids: CASSLLQGGGYTF.